The 17 T cell receptor beta chains given below trace back to one sample, sequenced in a study of molecular identifiers for immune sequencing clone quantification. Via MiXCR, TCRdb re-called the PCR reads, giving one row per CDR3 protein. The sample has about 630,000 distinct CDR3 sequences; about 25% are singletons. Specimen: naive CD8+ T cells from blood, with Jurkat cell RNA spiked in. Subset denoted: FACS-sorted CD8+CD4-CCR7+CD45RA+ naive T cells. All receptors derive from a human donor in good health. Some libraries in this study had Jurkat cell RNA spiked in.

The table lists this clonotype with many counts. The chain carries TRBV19 and TRBJ2-3; D is possibly TRBD1 (5 bases). Per the germline V gene, CDR1 is LNHDA and CDR2 is SQIVND (reference sequence). The CDR3 covers 15 residues. V lost 3 bases to trimming and J lost 1 base, with 11 bases between them. The CDR3 DNA is TGTGCCAGTAGTATCACCAGGGCAGGCACAGATACGCAGTATTTT. Translating gives CASSITRAGTDTQYF.

This clonotype was counted ten times or more. CDR3 in amino acids: CASSLGVLNILTDTQYF. CDR3 nucleotides: TGTGCCAGCAGCTTAGGTGTCCTCAACATACTCACAGATACGCAGTATTTT. This chain joins TRBV7-9 and TRBJ2-3; no reliable D call. Trimming pared 1 base from V and 2 bases from J, leaving 16 bases between. In germline, CDR1 is SEHNR, CDR2 FQNEAQ (reference sequence). This CDR3 has 17 residues.

In regard to this clonotype: At one boundary the junction diverges from the germline segment, which might be a read error. This chain links TRBV11-1 with TRBJ2-7, with 12 bases lining up with TRBD2. The CDR3 spans 17 residues. The germline gives CDR1 SGHAT, CDR2 FQDESV (reference sequence). The CDR3 sequence: CDSSPGTSGRTSYEQYF. The CDR3 DNA reads TGTGACAGCAGCCCGGGTACTAGCGGGAGGACGTCCTACGAGCAGTACTTC.

In regard to this clonotype: This sequence may be a read error, since a much larger clone differs from it by one base. The J gene is TRBJ2-7, the V gene TRBV7-9; TRBD1 or TRBD2 may be the D gene (5 bases each). This CDR3 has 13 amino acids. Trimming took 5 bases from V and 6 from J, leaving 14 bases between them. The V gene's germline CDR1 is SEHNR and CDR2 FQNEAQ (reference sequence). In DNA, the CDR3 is TGTGCCAGCAGCCCGAGGGGCTCCCTCGAGCAGTACTTC. Protein sequence: CASSPRGSLEQYF.

V gene TRBV6-2 or TRBV6-3 combines with J gene TRBJ1-1, with TRBD1 matching 7 bases. V shed 7 bases, J shed 0 bases, and the junction held 2 bases outside the gene matches. The CDR3 extends over 13 amino acids. Looked up from germline, CDR1 is MNHEY and CDR2 is SVGEGT. The CDR3 nucleotides read TGTGCCAGCATTGACAGGGTGAACACTGAAGCTTTCTTT. Translating it yields CASIDRVNTEAFF.

This clonotype has at least ten counts. V is TRBV7-9 and J is TRBJ2-5, with 10 positions matching TRBD1. Looked up from germline, CDR1 is SEHNR and CDR2 is FQNEAQ (reference sequence). CDR3 length: 15 amino acids. V was pared by 5 bases and J by 3 bases, with 6 bases of the junction left unmatched. The CDR3 is CASSPLTGGEETQYF. The CDR3 DNA sequence: TGTGCCAGCAGCCCTTTGACAGGGGGCGAAGAGACCCAGTACTTC.

The chain links TRBV21-1 to TRBJ2-7; the DNA was not compared with TRBD1, the D call given in the table. TRBV21-1 is assigned pseudogene status. CDR3 size: 18 residues. The CDR3 sequence: CASSKVDSGGGRSYEQYF. The CDR3 nucleotides read TGTGCCAGCAGCAAAGTAGATAGCGGGGGCGGTAGGTCCTACGAGCAGTACTTC.

This clonotype has a count of ten or more. The junction and the germline gene differ at one end; a read error may be behind it. The V and J genes are TRBV5-5 and TRBJ2-1; D not resolved. There are 15 residues in the CDR3. CDR1 is SGHKS, CDR2 YYEKEE, per germline (reference sequence). Here the CDR3 DNA reads TGTGCCAGCAGCTACTCTCGACCCTCCCACAATGAGCAGTTCTTC. Translated, it gives CASSYSRPSHNEQFF.

With respect to this clonotype: This clone may be a read error of a much larger clone one base away. The V gene is TRBV30, the J gene TRBJ1-1; D remains unclear. Germline CDR1 is GTSNPN and CDR2 is SVGIG (reference sequence). The V and J ends lost 1 base and 2 bases respectively, with 8 bases between them. CDR3 size: 13 residues. The CDR3, as DNA: TGTGCCTGGAGTGGAGTTGAAAACACTGAAGCTTTCTTT. It encodes CAWSGVENTEAFF.

This clonotype was detected ten times or more. V is TRBV11-2 and J is TRBJ2-7; the D gene is possibly TRBD2 (5 bases). CDR3 length equals 14 residues. In germline, CDR1 is SGHAT, CDR2 FQNNGV. Trimming stripped 1 base from V and 7 bases from J, with 14 bases between. The CDR3 sequence: CASSLVAPPGEQYF. The DNA for the CDR3 is TGTGCCAGCAGCTTAGTCGCCCCCCCGGGAGAGCAGTACTTC. Full variable domain (rest looked up from reference TRBV11-2 and TRBJ2-7): EAGVAQSPRYKIIEKRQSVAFWCNPISGHATLYWYQQILGQGPKLLIQFQNNGVVDDSQLPKDRFSAERLKGVDSTLKIQPAKLEDSAVYLCASSLVAPPGEQYFGPGTRLTVT.

This chain connects TRBV5-6 to TRBJ1-6, with D hard to call. There are 16 residues in the CDR3. The V gene lost 3 bases and the J gene lost 0 bases, with 10 bases spanning the gap. From germline, CDR1 is SGHDT and CDR2 YYEEEE. The CDR3 DNA reads TGTGCCAGCAGCTCGGACGGGAGCTCCTATAATTCACCCCTCCACTTT. This sequence encodes CASSSDGSSYNSPLHF. The variable domain in full, completed from reference TRBV5-6 and TRBJ1-6, reads DAGVTQSPTHLIKTRGQQVTLRCSPKSGHDTVSWYQQALGQGPQFIFQYYEEEERQRGNFPDRFSGHQFPNYSSELNVNALLLGDSALYLCASSSDGSSYNSPLHFGNGTRLTVT.

V is TRBV19 and J is TRBJ2-1, with TRBD2 as a possible D gene (5 bases). Germline V gene sequence: CDR1 LNHDA, CDR2 SQIVND (reference sequence). Trimming cost V 1 base and J 0 bases, with 13 bases left between them. This CDR3 region has 17 residues. CDR3 sequence (DNA): TGTGCCAGTAGTATAGGGTCAGCGGAGAGCTCCTACAATGAGCAGTTCTTC. It specifies CASSIGSAESSYNEQFF.

This clonotype has at least ten counts. V is TRBV19 and J is TRBJ2-7; D is unresolved. The V and J ends lost 9 bases and 2 bases respectively, with 14 bases between them. There are 13 residues in the CDR3. CDR1 LNHDA and CDR2 SQIVND come from the germline V gene (reference sequence). CDR3 bases: TGTGCCAGCGGACCGGGCCAGGCCTACGAGCAGTACTTC. Translating it yields CASGPGQAYEQYF.

This clonotype was observed a handful of times. The chain links TRBV11-2 to TRBJ2-3, with TRBD1 as a possible D gene (5 bases). The CDR3 contains 17 residues. Germline CDR1 and CDR2: SGHAT and FQNNGV. V shed 5 bases and J shed 1 base, with 19 bases lying between them. CDR3 residues: CASSPPYPETGTDTQYF. DNA of the CDR3: TGTGCCAGCAGCCCACCCTACCCTGAGACAGGCACAGATACGCAGTATTTT.

This clonotype has only a few counts. DNA for the CDR3: TGTGCCAGTAGTATAGGACACACCGACTCTGGAAACACCATATATTTT. Amino acids: CASSIGHTDSGNTIYF. This chain links TRBV19 with TRBJ1-3; D unclear. CDR1 is LNHDA and CDR2 is SQIVND in the germline V gene (reference sequence). This CDR3 has 16 amino acids. Trimming shortened V by 1 base and J by 0 bases, and 10 bases separated the two germline ends.

This chain links TRBV19 with TRBJ2-2; TRBD1 might be the D (5 bases). The germline CDR1 and CDR2 sequences are LNHDA and SQIVND (reference sequence). V was shortened by 6 bases and J by 2 bases, with 10 bases between the two germline ends. The CDR3 totals 14 residues. Written as DNA, the CDR3 is TGTGCCAGTAGACCTGACAGAAACACCGGGGAGCTGTTTTTT. Its translation is CASRPDRNTGELFF. Full variable domain (missing parts from reference TRBV19 and TRBJ2-2): DGGITQSPKYLFRKEGQNVTLSCEQNLNHDAMYWYRQDPGQGLRLIYYSQIVNDFQKGDIAEGYSVSREKKESFPLTVTSAQKNPTAFYLCASRPDRNTGELFFGEGSRLTVL.

This clonotype appeared many times. The CDR3 is CASSHAAATNEKLFF. The CDR3, as DNA: TGTGCCAGCAGCCACGCGGCGGCAACTAATGAAAAACTGTTTTTT. The chain couples TRBV7-8 to TRBJ1-4; D gene uncertain. V lost 5 bases and J 0 bases, leaving 10 bases between the germline ends. The CDR3 extends over 15 amino acids. Germline loops: CDR1 SGHVS, CDR2 FQNEAQ.